Listed below are T cell receptor beta chains from one sample, sequenced in a study of identifying expanded T cells in peripheral blood. TCRdb's table, derived via immunoSEQ multiplex PCR, lists solely in-frame clones and lacks some. The sample has over 75,000 clones; approximately 89% are singletons. Sequenced: blood. The receptors here all came from a person between 18 and 75 years old in good health. Each CDR3 is given with its conserved first and last residue. The D gene is left open where the match is weak. Expanded clones are given a class, and other clones once, few, many or no size at all.

J: TRBJ2-7; size: .; D: .; V: TRBV29-1; CDR3: CSVTGTSHYEQYF; DNA: TGCAGCGTTACCGGGACTTCCCACTACGAGCAGTACTTC
J: TRBJ1-2; size: once; D: .; V: TRBV2; CDR3: CASRLTGYGYTF; DNA: TGTGCCAGCAGGCTGACAGGATATGGCTACACCTTC
J: TRBJ2-2; size: .; D: .; V: TRBV19; CDR3: CASSIDRNTGELFF; DNA: TGTGCCAGTAGTATAGATCGAAATACCGGGGAGCTGTTTTTT
J: TRBJ1-6; size: .; D: TRBD1; V: TRBV30; CDR3: CAQRDSPNSPLHF; DNA: TGTGCCCAGAGGGACAGCCCTAATTCACCCCTCCACTTT
J: TRBJ2-7; size: .; D: .; V: TRBV7-9; CDR3: CASSSPDGRYEQYF; DNA: TGTGCCAGCAGCTCCCCGGACGGGAGATACGAGCAGTACTTC
J: TRBJ2-1; size: .; D: TRBD1; V: TRBV6-5; CDR3: CASRQTGLLVNEQFF; DNA: TGTGCCAGCAGGCAGACAGGGCTCCTAGTAAATGAGCAGTTCTTC
J: TRBJ2-7; size: once; D: .; V: TRBV7-9; CDR3: CASSSYDRPYEQYF; DNA: TGTGCCAGCAGCTCATATGACAGACCCTACGAGCAGTACTTC
J: TRBJ2-1; size: .; D: .; V: TRBV5-1; CDR3: CASSLDGVSYNEQFF; DNA: TGCGCCAGCAGCTTGGACGGGGTCTCCTACAATGAGCAGTTCTTC
J: TRBJ2-1; size: .; D: .; V: TRBV5-4; CDR3: CASSLGGNEQFF; DNA: TGTGCCAGCAGCTTGGGGGGTAATGAGCAGTTCTTC
J: TRBJ2-6; size: .; D: .; V: TRBV2; CDR3: CASSERTNVLTF; DNA: TGTGCCAGCAGTGAAAGGACCAACGTCCTGACTTTC
J: TRBJ2-7; size: .; D: .; V: TRBV5-6; CDR3: CASSLGFVEQYF; DNA: TGTGCCAGCAGCTTGGGGTTCGTAGAGCAGTACTTC
J: TRBJ1-5; size: .; D: .; V: TRBV19; CDR3: CASTPERPGAGQPQHF; DNA: TGTGCCAGTACCCCCGAACGACCGGGGGCGGGGCAGCCCCAGCATTTT
J: TRBJ1-1; size: .; D: TRBD1; V: TRBV20-1; CDR3: CSARGQGEAFF; DNA: TGCAGTGCTAGGGGACAGGGGGAAGCTTTCTTT
J: TRBJ2-2; size: .; D: TRBD2; V: TRBV10-3; CDR3: CAISNFGPGLAGKANTGELFF; DNA: TGTGCCATCAGTAACTTCGGTCCGGGACTAGCGGGGAAGGCGAACACCGGGGAGCTGTTTTTT
J: TRBJ1-2; size: .; D: .; V: TRBV6-5; CDR3: CASSYSIPEVGYGYTF; DNA: TGTGCCAGCAGTTACTCGATTCCGGAAGTAGGGTATGGCTACACCTTC
J: TRBJ2-7; size: .; D: .; V: TRBV19; CDR3: CASSITGSDEQYF; DNA: TGTGCCAGTAGTATTACGGGTTCCGACGAGCAGTACTTC
J: TRBJ2-2; size: .; D: TRBD1; V: TRBV19; CDR3: CASSWTGVNGELFF; DNA: TGTGCCAGTAGTTGGACAGGGGTAAACGGGGAGCTGTTTTTT
J: TRBJ2-2; size: .; D: TRBD2; V: TRBV7-3; CDR3: CASSPVLAGNTGELFF; DNA: TGTGCCAGCAGCCCGGTGCTAGCGGGAAACACCGGGGAGCTGTTTTTT
J: TRBJ2-2; size: .; D: .; V: TRBV2; CDR3: CASSERGGTGELFF; DNA: TGTGCCAGCAGTGAAAGGGGTGGCACCGGGGAGCTGTTTTTT
J: TRBJ1-5; size: .; D: TRBD1; V: TRBV27; CDR3: CASSADRGYQPQHF; DNA: TGTGCCAGCAGTGCCGACAGGGGGTATCAGCCCCAGCATTTT
J: TRBJ1-1; size: .; D: TRBD1; V: TRBV2; CDR3: CASSPGQTYTEAFF; DNA: TGTGCCAGCAGCCCGGGACAGACGTACACTGAAGCTTTCTTT
J: TRBJ2-7; size: .; D: .; V: TRBV28; CDR3: CASSLLGRETYEQYF; DNA: TGTGCCAGCAGTTTACTCGGCAGGGAGACTTACGAGCAGTACTTC
J: TRBJ2-7; size: once; D: TRBD1; V: TRBV7-7; CDR3: CASSLVLQGGYEQYF; DNA: TGTGCCAGCAGCTTAGTCTTACAGGGGGGCTACGAGCAGTACTTC
J: TRBJ2-1; size: .; D: .; V: TRBV7-9; CDR3: CASSLEAYNEQFF; DNA: TGTGCCAGCAGCTTGGAGGCCTACAATGAGCAGTTCTTC
J: TRBJ2-7; size: .; D: .; V: TRBV2; CDR3: CASRGDRRSSYEQYF; DNA: TGTGCCAGCAGGGGGGACCGGCGTTCCTCCTACGAGCAGTACTTC
J: TRBJ1-6; size: .; D: .; V: TRBV28; CDR3: CASSLWTENNSPLHF; DNA: TGTGCCAGCAGTTTGTGGACAGAAAATAATTCACCCCTCCACTTT
J: TRBJ2-3; size: .; D: TRBD2; V: TRBV9; CDR3: CASSTRLAGESDTQYF; DNA: TGTGCCAGCAGCACCAGACTAGCGGGAGAATCGGATACGCAGTATTTT
J: TRBJ2-1; size: once; D: .; V: TRBV28; CDR3: CASSRGDIDNEQFF; DNA: TGTGCCAGCAGTCGGGGGGACATTGACAATGAGCAGTTCTTC
J: TRBJ1-2; size: .; D: .; V: TRBV30; CDR3: CAWTREGGYTF; DNA: TGTGCCTGGACCAGGGAGGGGGGCTACACCTTC
J: TRBJ2-2; size: .; D: TRBD1; V: TRBV29-1; CDR3: CSVDLQGNRIGELFF; DNA: TGCAGCGTTGACTTACAGGGGAATCGGATCGGGGAGCTGTTTTTT
J: TRBJ2-7; size: .; D: TRBD1; V: TRBV6-1; CDR3: CASSEAGGNYEQYF; DNA: TGTGCCAGCAGTGAGGCAGGGGGCAACTACGAGCAGTACTTC
J: TRBJ2-5; size: .; D: .; V: TRBV5-6; CDR3: CASSQSVETQYF; DNA: TGTGCCAGCAGCCAGTCGGTGGAGACCCAGTACTTC
J: TRBJ1-4; size: .; D: .; V: TRBV4-3; CDR3: CASSQVYGEKLFF; DNA: TGCGCCAGCAGCCAAGTTTATGGTGAAAAACTGTTTTTT
J: TRBJ1-2; size: .; D: TRBD1; V: TRBV4-2; CDR3: CASSQDSSRGGGYTF; DNA: TGTGCCAGCAGCCAAGATAGTAGCAGGGGGGGAGGCTACACCTTC
J: TRBJ2-1; size: .; D: .; V: TRBV4-3; CDR3: CASSQESSLQRFYNEQFF; DNA: TGCGCCAGCAGCCAAGAAAGTAGCCTACAGCGTTTCTACAATGAGCAGTTCTTC
J: TRBJ2-5; size: .; D: TRBD2; V: TRBV7-2; CDR3: CASSRGLAGEETQYF; DNA: TGTGCCAGCAGCCGGGGACTAGCGGGAGAAGAGACCCAGTACTTC
J: TRBJ2-2; size: .; D: .; V: TRBV5-1; CDR3: CASSPTRGTGELFF; DNA: TGCGCCAGCAGCCCAACACGGGGCACCGGGGAGCTGTTTTTT
J: TRBJ2-3; size: few; D: TRBD1; V: TRBV10-1; CDR3: CASGQGSTDTQYF; DNA: TGCGCCAGCGGACAGGGATCCACAGATACGCAGTATTTT
J: TRBJ1-2; size: .; D: .; V: TRBV5-1; CDR3: CASSLAVGLNYGYTF; DNA: TGCGCCAGCAGCTTGGCCGTGGGACTTAACTATGGCTACACCTTC
J: TRBJ1-4; size: .; D: TRBD1; V: TRBV4-3; CDR3: CASSLGTVTNEKLFF; DNA: TGCGCCAGCAGCCTGGGGACAGTCACTAATGAAAAACTGTTTTTT
J: TRBJ2-1; size: .; D: TRBD2; V: TRBV30; CDR3: CAWRVRLAGAYNEQFF; DNA: TGTGCCTGGAGAGTTCGACTAGCGGGGGCCTACAATGAGCAGTTCTTC
J: TRBJ2-2; size: once; D: TRBD1; V: TRBV4-1; CDR3: CASSPLTGATGELFF; DNA: TGCGCCAGCAGCCCATTGACAGGGGCCACCGGGGAGCTGTTTTTT
J: TRBJ1-2; size: .; D: .; V: TRBV6-6; CDR3: CASSYHTGDDGYTF; DNA: TGTGCCAGCAGTTACCATACAGGAGATGATGGCTACACCTTC
J: TRBJ2-3; size: .; D: .; V: TRBV9; CDR3: CASSARGGALFTDTQYF; DNA: TGTGCCAGCAGCGCCCGAGGGGGAGCACTCTTCACAGATACGCAGTATTTT
J: TRBJ1-4; size: .; D: .; V: TRBV28; CDR3: CASSFPAGGNNEKLFF; DNA: TGTGCCAGCAGTTTTCCCGCGGGGGGGAATAATGAAAAACTGTTTTTT
J: TRBJ2-7; size: .; D: TRBD1; V: TRBV25-1; CDR3: CASSRHQGQGIYEQYF; DNA: TGTGCCAGCTCCAGGCATCAGGGACAGGGGATTTACGAGCAGTACTTC
J: TRBJ1-5; size: few; D: .; V: TRBV29-1; CDR3: CSVKGRGVENQPQHF; DNA: TGCAGCGTTAAAGGTAGGGGGGTAGAGAATCAGCCCCAGCATTTT
J: TRBJ2-3; size: .; D: .; V: TRBV28; CDR3: CASSREGYTDTQYF; DNA: TGTGCCAGCAGTAGAGAGGGCTACACAGATACGCAGTATTTT